This TCR beta chain appears in the sequencing data of a study of neoadjuvant anti-PD-1 for oral cavity cancer. Whole-study context: Most patients had three to four biweekly doses of 3 mg/kg nivolumab before resection.

The CDR3 is made up of 13 amino acids. Germline V gene lookup returns CDR1 SNHLY and CDR2 FYNNEI. V gave up 5 bases and J gave up 2 bases, with 10 bases separating them. Tumor libraries mostly used 4 to 5 ug genomic DNA, two replicates each. Produced via immunoSEQ multiplex PCR; TCRdb's table is partial and in-frame only. This repertoire shows 12,000 or so clones, around two thirds found once; its top ten account for around 7%. The patients had HPV-negative, locally advanced oral cavity squamous cell carcinoma. On this clone itself: What it recognizes is unknown.

Study results and caveats: Higher pretreatment Treg/Th17 ratios tracked higher pretreatment blood clonality.

The clonotype originates from a person aged 40-85 years with oral cavity squamous cell carcinoma. The donor label of this sample is uncertain. The specimen was tumor tissue, collected before nivolumab (anti-PD-1) treatment. The gene calls are TRBV2 and TRBJ2-7; D is unclear. The CDR3 DNA follows: TGTGCCAGCAGTTTGACCGAAACCTACGAGCAGTACTTC. Residues: CASSLTETYEQYF.